These 18 T cell receptor beta chains were all obtained from the same sample, sequenced in a study of cytomegalovirus exposure and HLA in healthy donors. PCR used 60 Vbeta primers and 13 Jbeta primers. The assay was immunoSEQ multiplex PCR, and TCRdb's table has in-frame clones only and misses some. The sample yields about 160,000 clones, of which the top ten take up over 1%. Material: PBMCs. These receptors came from a woman aged 60-70 years in good health and CMV-seronegative.

The chain is built from TRBV6-5 and TRBJ1-3, with TRBD1 identical over 9 bases. The CDR3 runs to 15 residues. The V and J ends lost 8 bases and 0 bases, in that order; junction bases with no gene match: 5. In germline, CDR1 is MNHEY, CDR2 SVGAGI. The CDR3 loop is CASATGGLSGNTIYF. The CDR3 nucleotides are TGTGCCAGCGCGACAGGGGGTCTCTCTGGAAACACCATATATTTT.

V usage is TRBV29-1 and J usage is TRBJ2-3; the match to TRBD2 covers 8 bases. The CDR3 spans 15 residues. Per germline, CDR1 SQVTM and CDR2 ANQGSEA. The V gene end was trimmed by 6 bases and the J gene end by 5 bases; junction bases not matched to a gene: 13. CDR3: CSVHGREGVVDTQYF. The CDR3 DNA follows: TGCAGCGTCCACGGGAGGGAGGGGGTTGTAGATACGCAGTATTTT.

The chain couples TRBV4-2 to TRBJ2-1, with TRBD2 matching 15 bases. CDR1 is LGHNA, CDR2 YNFKEQ, per germline. J was trimmed by 0 bases and V by 1 base; bases with no gene match: 7. This CDR3 region has 20 residues. CDR3 loop: CASSQGGLAGGPISYNEQFF. The CDR3 DNA follows: TGTGCCAGCAGCCAAGGAGGACTAGCGGGAGGGCCTATCTCCTACAATGAGCAGTTCTTC.

The chain couples TRBV18 to TRBJ2-1, with 10 nucleotides matching TRBD2. From germline, CDR1 is KGHSH and CDR2 LQKENI. The CDR3 consists of 16 residues. The trim removed 0 bases at V and 7 bases at J, leaving 6 bases unmatched. The CDR3 is CASSPPGSGGLNEQFF. CDR3 nucleotides: TGTGCCAGCTCACCACCTGGTAGCGGGGGGTTGAATGAGCAGTTCTTC.

The rearrangement links TRBV6-5 to TRBJ2-3, with D perhaps matching TRBD2 (6 bases). Germline V gene data show CDR1 as MNHEY and CDR2 as SVGAGI. V was trimmed by 8 bases and J by 11 bases, leaving 14 bases between them. The CDR3 consists of 11 residues. CDR3 nucleotides: TGTGCCAGCGCGGGACCTCAGGTGCAGTATTTT. Its protein product is CASAGPQVQYF.

This rearrangement joins TRBV6-5 to TRBJ2-3; TRBD2 aligns across 7 bases. Germline V gene lookup returns CDR1 MNHEY and CDR2 SVGAGI. Trimming took 5 bases from V and 3 from J; bases not matched to a gene: 8. CDR3 length: 15 amino acids. The CDR3 DNA follows: TGTGCCAGCAGTACCCGACTAGCCAGGACAGATACGCAGTATTTT. Its protein is CASSTRLARTDTQYF.

The chain has TRBV19 and TRBJ2-1; TRBD2 matches 7 bases. The CDR3 is 14 amino acids. V dropped 4 bases and J dropped 6; count of bases not matched to a gene: 6. Germline loops: CDR1 LNHDA, CDR2 SQIVND (reference sequence). The CDR3 coding sequence is TGTGCCAGTAGTACGTGGCGGGAGCCCAATGAGCAGTTCTTC. Translating it yields CASSTWREPNEQFF.

V is TRBV5-5 and J is TRBJ2-2; tentatively, D is TRBD2 (6 bases). The CDR3 totals 18 residues. The V end was cut by 3 bases, the J end by 3 bases, with 21 bases between. Looked up from germline, CDR1 is SGHKS and CDR2 is YYEKEE (reference sequence). The CDR3 loop reads CASSSPGTFLWDTGELFF. CDR3 coding DNA: TGTGCCAGCAGCTCACCCGGGACTTTTCTTTGGGACACCGGGGAGCTGTTTTTT.

The chain has TRBV6-6 and TRBJ1-1; TRBD1 might be the D (5 bases). V lost 2 bases, J lost 1 base, and 8 bases lay in between. The CDR3 contains 14 residues. Germline assignment: CDR1 MNHNY and CDR2 SVGAGI (reference sequence). The CDR3 DNA sequence: TGTGCCAGCAGTTACAATCAGGGGAACACTGAAGCTTTCTTT. It encodes CASSYNQGNTEAFF.

The J gene is TRBJ1-1, the V gene TRBV6-5; TRBD1 aligns across 9 bases. The CDR3 is 14 amino acids. Germline loops: CDR1 MNHEY, CDR2 SVGAGI. V was clipped by 1 base and J by 5 bases; unmatched bases: 2. The CDR3 DNA reads as TGTGCCAGCAGTTACTGGACAGGGGATACTGAAGCTTTCTTT. Its translation: CASSYWTGDTEAFF.

The gene calls are TRBV6-6 and TRBJ1-1; D not resolved. This CDR3 has 12 residues. V shed 8 bases and J shed 0 bases, with 7 bases lying between them. The germline gives CDR1 MNHNY, CDR2 SVGAGI (reference sequence). CDR3 sequence: CASRRMNTEAFF. In DNA, the CDR3 is TGTGCCAGCCGGAGAATGAACACTGAAGCTTTCTTT.

The V call is TRBV4-3, the J call TRBJ2-1; 13 nucleotides line up with TRBD2. The junction had 0 bases not matched to a gene; V was cut back by 0 bases and J by 4 bases. This CDR3 is built from 16 residues. Germline values: CDR1 LGHNA, CDR2 YSLEER. The CDR3 DNA reads TGCGCCAGCAGCCAAGAGGGACTAGCGGGGTACAATGAGCAGTTCTTC. Translation gives CASSQEGLAGYNEQFF.

The chain links TRBV2 to TRBJ1-6; 7 nucleotides match TRBD1. CDR1 and CDR2 from the germline V gene are SNHLY and FYNNEI. This CDR3 region has 13 residues. Trimming at V came to 8 bases and at J to 7 bases, leaving 5 bases not matched to a gene. CDR3 nucleotides: TGTGCCAGCGCGGACAGGTGGAATTCACCCCTCCACTTT. As protein: CASADRWNSPLHF.

This chain uses TRBV5-1 with TRBJ2-5; a possible D gene is TRBD2 (7 bases). V was trimmed by 0 bases and J by 2 bases, leaving 14 bases between them. The CDR3 runs 16 residues. Germline CDR1 reads SGHRS; CDR2 reads YFSETQ. This chain's CDR3 is CASSLEVGGPQETQYF. In nucleotides, the CDR3 is TGCGCCAGCAGCTTGGAAGTCGGGGGGCCTCAAGAGACCCAGTACTTC.

V gene TRBV12-5 combines with J gene TRBJ2-5; 7 positions match TRBD2. V was pared by 0 bases and J by 12 bases, with 7 bases of the junction left unmatched. CDR1 is LGHNT and CDR2 is FRNRAP in the germline V gene. The CDR3 sequence is 13 residues long. The DNA of the CDR3 is TGTGCTAGTGGTTTGGTACCCCCGGGGGGTGAGTACTTC. Residues: CASGLVPPGGEYF.

V gene TRBV5-1 combines with J gene TRBJ2-5, with D tentatively TRBD2 (5 bases). The CDR3 has 12 amino acids. Trimming shortened V by 7 bases and J by 5 bases, and 12 bases separated the two germline ends. Germline V gives CDR1 SGHRS, CDR2 YFSETQ. CDR3 DNA: TGCGCCAGCGGCCCCGGGGTGGAGACCCAGTACTTC. Translation gives CASGPGVETQYF.

V is TRBV7-8 and J is TRBJ2-5; maybe TRBD1 (6 bases). Germline CDR1 reads SGHVS; CDR2 reads FQNEAQ. CDR3 length equals 15 residues. V shed 1 base and J shed 5 bases, with 14 bases lying between them. The CDR3 DNA reads as TGTGCCAGCAGCTTAGATCCCCAGGGGTGGGAGACCCAGTACTTC. As protein: CASSLDPQGWETQYF.

The chain uses TRBV5-1 and TRBJ2-1; 9 bases agree with TRBD2. This CDR3 is built from 19 residues. J was trimmed by 4 bases and V by 0 bases; bases with no gene match: 14. The germline V gene encodes CDR1 SGHRS and CDR2 YFSETQ. The CDR3 is CASSLGAGGTSLRYNEQFF. DNA for the CDR3: TGCGCCAGCAGCTTGGGGGCGGGAGGGACTTCGTTACGTTACAATGAGCAGTTCTTC.